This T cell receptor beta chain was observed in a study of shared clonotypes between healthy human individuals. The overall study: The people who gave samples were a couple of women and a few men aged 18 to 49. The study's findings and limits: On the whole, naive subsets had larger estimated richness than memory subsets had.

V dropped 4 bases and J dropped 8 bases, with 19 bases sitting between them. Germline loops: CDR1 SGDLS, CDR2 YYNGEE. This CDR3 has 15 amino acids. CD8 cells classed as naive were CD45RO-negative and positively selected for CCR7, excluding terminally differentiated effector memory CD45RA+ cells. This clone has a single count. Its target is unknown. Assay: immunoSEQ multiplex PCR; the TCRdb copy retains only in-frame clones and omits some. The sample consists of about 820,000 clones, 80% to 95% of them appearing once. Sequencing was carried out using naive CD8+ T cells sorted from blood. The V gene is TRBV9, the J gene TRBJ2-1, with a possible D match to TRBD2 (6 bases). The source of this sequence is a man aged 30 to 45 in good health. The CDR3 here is CASSPHQGGMDEQFF. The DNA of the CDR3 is TGTGCCAGCAGCCCTCATCAGGGAGGTATGGATGAGCAGTTCTTC.